The present entry profiles one T cell receptor beta chain with its context. Compared with germline, one end of the junction differs, possibly owing to a read error. CDR3 length: 15 amino acids. The record originates from a study of molecular identifiers for immune sequencing clone quantification. TCRdb reprocessed the PCR reads via MiXCR and lists one record per CDR3 protein. The sample has tens of thousands of distinct CDR3 sequences; 20% to 30% are singletons. Sequenced sample: naive CD8+ T cells from blood, with Jurkat cell RNA spiked in. Subset in this sample: FACS-sorted CD8+CD4-CCR7+CD45RA+ naive T cells. This TCR came from a human donor in good health. Some libraries in this study had Jurkat cell RNA spiked in. This rearrangement joins TRBV12-3 or TRBV12-4 to TRBJ2-2; 10 bases are shared with TRBD1. In DNA, the CDR3 is TGTGCCAGCAGTCAGTCGGGACAGGGGCCCGGGGAGCTGCTTTTT. This gives the protein CASSQSGQGPGELLF.